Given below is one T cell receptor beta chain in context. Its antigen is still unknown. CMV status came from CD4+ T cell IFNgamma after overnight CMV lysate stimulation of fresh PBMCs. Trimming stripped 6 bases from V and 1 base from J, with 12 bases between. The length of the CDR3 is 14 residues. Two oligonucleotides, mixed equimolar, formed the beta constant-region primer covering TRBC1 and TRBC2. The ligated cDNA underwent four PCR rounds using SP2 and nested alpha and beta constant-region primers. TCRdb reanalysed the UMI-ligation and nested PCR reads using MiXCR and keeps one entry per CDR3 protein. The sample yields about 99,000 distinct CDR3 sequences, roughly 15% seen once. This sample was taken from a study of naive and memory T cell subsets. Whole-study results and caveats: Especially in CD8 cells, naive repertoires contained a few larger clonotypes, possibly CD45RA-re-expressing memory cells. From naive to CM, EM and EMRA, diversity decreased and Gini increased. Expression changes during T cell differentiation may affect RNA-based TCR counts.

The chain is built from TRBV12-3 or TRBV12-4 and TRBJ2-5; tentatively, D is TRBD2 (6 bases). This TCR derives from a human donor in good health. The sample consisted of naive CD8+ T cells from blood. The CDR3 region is CASRSTGGQETQYF. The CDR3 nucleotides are TGTGCCAGCAGATCAACCGGGGGCCAAGAGACCCAGTACTTC.